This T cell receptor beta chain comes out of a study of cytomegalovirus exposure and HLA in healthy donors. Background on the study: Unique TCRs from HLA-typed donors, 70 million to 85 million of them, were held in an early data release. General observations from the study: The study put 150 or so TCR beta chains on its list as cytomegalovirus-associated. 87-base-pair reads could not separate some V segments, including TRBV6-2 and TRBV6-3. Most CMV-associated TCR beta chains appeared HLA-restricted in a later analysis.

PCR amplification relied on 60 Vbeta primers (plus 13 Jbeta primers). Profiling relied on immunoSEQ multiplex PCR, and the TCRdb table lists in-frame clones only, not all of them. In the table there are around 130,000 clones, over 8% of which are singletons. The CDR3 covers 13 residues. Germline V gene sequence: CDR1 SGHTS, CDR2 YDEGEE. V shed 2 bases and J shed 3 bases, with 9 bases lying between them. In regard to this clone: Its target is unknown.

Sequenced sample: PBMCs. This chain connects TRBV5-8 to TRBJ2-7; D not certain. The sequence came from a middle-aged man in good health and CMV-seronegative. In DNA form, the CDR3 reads TGTGCCAGCAGCTTACCCCTAGTCTACGAGCAGTACTTC. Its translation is CASSLPLVYEQYF.